Shown below are 8 T cell receptor beta chains from a single sample sequenced in a study of shared clonotypes between healthy human individuals. This table comes from immunoSEQ multiplex PCR, and its TCRdb copy is limited to in-frame clones, with some not included. The sample lists about 800,000 clones; 95% to 97% were seen once. Naive CD8 cells comprised CD45RO-negative, CCR7-positively selected cells, excluding terminally differentiated effector memory CD45RA+ cells. The sample taken for sequencing was naive CD8+ T cells sorted from blood. The receptor set was obtained from a man aged 30 to 45 in good health.

J is TRBJ1-1 and V is TRBV4-3; TRBD1 matches 8 bases. This CDR3 has 18 residues. CDR1 is LGHNA and CDR2 is YSLEER in the germline V gene. The junction had 16 bases not matched to a gene; V was cut back by 1 base and J by 6 bases. This CDR3 reads CASSQGLVTGVLSPEAFF. DNA for the CDR3: TGCGCCAGCAGCCAAGGATTGGTGACAGGGGTTCTCTCCCCTGAAGCTTTCTTT.

V and J are TRBV7-9 and TRBJ2-7, with D tentatively TRBD1 (6 bases). Trimming shortened V by 0 bases and J by 0 bases, and 18 bases separated the two germline ends. From germline, CDR1 is SEHNR and CDR2 FQNEAQ (reference sequence). CDR3 length equals 18 residues. The chain's CDR3 is CASSLAESRGPSSYEQYF. As DNA, the CDR3 is TGTGCCAGCAGCTTAGCGGAAAGCAGGGGCCCCAGCTCCTACGAGCAGTACTTC.

The chain links TRBV28 to TRBJ2-5, with D perhaps TRBD1 (5 bases). This CDR3 region has 13 residues. Germline V CDR1 and CDR2: MDHEN, SYDVKM. V shed 8 bases and J shed 1 base, with 11 bases lying between them. The CDR3 is CASPRVTQETQYF. CDR3 bases: TGTGCCAGCCCCAGGGTCACCCAAGAGACCCAGTACTTC.

J is TRBJ1-3 and V is TRBV11-2; D is ambiguous. The V gene lost 5 bases and the J gene lost 8 bases, with 7 bases spanning the gap. CDR1 is SGHAT and CDR2 is FQNNGV in the germline V gene. This CDR3 has 11 amino acids. In DNA, the CDR3 is TGTGCCAGCAGCCGCGATGACACCATATATTTT. This codes for CASSRDDTIYF.

The CDR3 DNA reads as TGCGCCAGCAGCCAATTTAAGGAGCACTCCTACGAGCAGTACTTC. Translation: CASSQFKEHSYEQYF. The gene calls are TRBV4-3 and TRBJ2-7; no clear D gene. With 2 bases removed from V and 0 bases from J, the gap between germline ends came to 11 bases. The V gene's germline CDR1 is LGHNA and CDR2 YSLEER. The CDR3 is 15 amino acids.

The genes are TRBV19 and TRBJ2-7; 9 bases are shared with TRBD2. V gave up 3 bases and J gave up 4 bases; unmatched junction bases: 4. This CDR3 has 14 amino acids. Germline CDR1 and CDR2: LNHDA and SQIVND (reference sequence). Here the CDR3 reads CASSMFSGSYEQYF. In nucleotides, the CDR3 is TGTGCCAGTAGTATGTTTAGCGGGAGTTACGAGCAGTACTTC. Using reference TRBV19 and TRBJ2-7 for the parts outside the CDR3, the full variable domain is DGGITQSPKYLFRKEGQNVTLSCEQNLNHDAMYWYRQDPGQGLRLIYYSQIVNDFQKGDIAEGYSVSREKKESFPLTVTSAQKNPTAFYLCASSMFSGSYEQYFGPGTRLTVT.

The chain joins TRBV27 to TRBJ2-5; tentative D call: TRBD2 (5 bases). V dropped 3 bases and J dropped 2 bases, with 10 bases sitting between them. Germline CDR1 is MNHEY and CDR2 is SMNVEV (reference sequence). CDR3 size: 14 residues. CDR3 bases: TGTGCCAGCAGTTTGAGGGCCAGGCAAGAGACCCAGTACTTC. Its translation is CASSLRARQETQYF.

The genes are TRBV11-2 and TRBJ1-1; the match to TRBD1 covers 7 bases. The CDR3 spans 17 residues. The junction had 9 bases not matched to a gene; V was cut back by 1 base and J by 1 base. The germline gives CDR1 SGHAT, CDR2 FQNNGV. The CDR3, as DNA: TGTGCCAGCAGCTTAGGGGACAGCACCCCCGGGAACACTGAAGCTTTCTTT. It translates to CASSLGDSTPGNTEAFF.